The rows below give T cell receptor beta chains drawn from one sample of a study of cytomegalovirus exposure and HLA in healthy donors. TCRdb keeps only in-frame clones here, not all; method: immunoSEQ multiplex PCR. Here the sample table reports 100,000 to 150,000 clones. Sequenced material: PBMCs. The receptors come from a man aged 35-49 years in good health and CMV-seronegative. CDR3s leave out the opening cysteine and the closing phenylalanine or tryptophan.

j_call | v_call | cdr3_length | cdr3_aa
TRBJ2-2 | TRBV7-6 | 16 | ASSLRREGPPRTGELF
TRBJ2-7 | TRBV11-3 | 11 | ASSQMDSYEQY
TRBJ2-3 | TRBV5-1 | 16 | ASSLGLAGGFITDTQY
TRBJ2-2 | TRBV11-2 | 15 | ASSPRRLAGVTGELF
TRBJ2-3 | TRBV30 | 11 | AWSDRGSDTQY
TRBJ1-5 | TRBV27 | 11 | ASSYTGDQPQH
TRBJ1-2 | TRBV19 | 12 | ASSPLSAGTGYT
TRBJ2-1 | TRBV11-3 | 16 | ASSVRGGGIGSYNEQF
TRBJ2-7 | TRBV2 | 13 | ASSEPDRAHHEQY
TRBJ2-7 | TRBV28 | 12 | ASSSGQAWIEQY
TRBJ1-1 | TRBV7-2 | 13 | ASSLAGHRNTEAF